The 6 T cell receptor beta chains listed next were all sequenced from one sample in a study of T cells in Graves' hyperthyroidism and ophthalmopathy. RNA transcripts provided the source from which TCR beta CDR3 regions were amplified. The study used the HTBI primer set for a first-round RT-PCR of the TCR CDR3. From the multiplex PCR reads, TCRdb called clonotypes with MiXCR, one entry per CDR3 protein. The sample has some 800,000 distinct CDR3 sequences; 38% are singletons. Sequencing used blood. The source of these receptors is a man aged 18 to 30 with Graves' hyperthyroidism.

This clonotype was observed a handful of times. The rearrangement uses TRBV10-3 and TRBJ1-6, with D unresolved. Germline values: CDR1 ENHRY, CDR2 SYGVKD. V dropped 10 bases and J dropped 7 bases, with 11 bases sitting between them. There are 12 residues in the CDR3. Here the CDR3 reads CATTGGNSPLHF. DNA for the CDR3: TGTGCCACCACGGGTGGGAATTCACCCCTCCACTTT.

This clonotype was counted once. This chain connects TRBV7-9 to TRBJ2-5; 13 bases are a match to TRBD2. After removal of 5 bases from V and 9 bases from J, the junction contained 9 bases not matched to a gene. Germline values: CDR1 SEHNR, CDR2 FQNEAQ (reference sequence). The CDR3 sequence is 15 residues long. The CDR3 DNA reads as TGTGCCAGCAGCCGCACTAGCGGGGGGGCCTGGGCCCAGTACTTC. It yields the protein CASSRTSGGAWAQYF.

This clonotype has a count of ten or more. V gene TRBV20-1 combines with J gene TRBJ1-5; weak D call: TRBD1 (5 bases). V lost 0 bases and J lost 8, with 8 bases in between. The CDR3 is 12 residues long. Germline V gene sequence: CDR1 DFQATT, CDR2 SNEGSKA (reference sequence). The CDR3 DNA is TGCAGTGCTAGAGAGGGAGGGGAGCCCCAGCATTTT. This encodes CSAREGGEPQHF.

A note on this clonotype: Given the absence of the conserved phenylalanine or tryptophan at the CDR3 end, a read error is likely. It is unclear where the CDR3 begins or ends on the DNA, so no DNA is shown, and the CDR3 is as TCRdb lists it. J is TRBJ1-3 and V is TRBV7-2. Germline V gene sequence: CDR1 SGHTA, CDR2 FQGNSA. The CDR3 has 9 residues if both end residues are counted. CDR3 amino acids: CASSLVGTS.

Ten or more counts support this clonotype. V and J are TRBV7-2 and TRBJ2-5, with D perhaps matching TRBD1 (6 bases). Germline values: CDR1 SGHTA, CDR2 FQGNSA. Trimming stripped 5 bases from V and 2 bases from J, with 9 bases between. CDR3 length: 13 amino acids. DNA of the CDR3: TGTGCCAGCAGCCTCCAGGGGCAAGAGACCCAGTACTTC. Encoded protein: CASSLQGQETQYF.

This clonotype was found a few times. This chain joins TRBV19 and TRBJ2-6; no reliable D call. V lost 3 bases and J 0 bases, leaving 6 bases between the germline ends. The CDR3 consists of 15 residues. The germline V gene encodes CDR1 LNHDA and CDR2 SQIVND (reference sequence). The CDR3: CASSIIHSGANVLTF. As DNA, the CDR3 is TGTGCCAGTAGTATCATCCACTCTGGGGCCAACGTCCTGACTTTC.